Detailed here is one T cell receptor beta chain. Its antigen is not identified. An end of the junction does not agree with germline; a read error may underlie this. This specimen comes from a study of T cell responses to AZD1222 COVID-19 vaccine. Findings of the study overall: CD4 TCRs linked to vaccination spanned spike, dominating at 160-218 and 743-854.

Profiling relied on immunoSEQ multiplex PCR, and the TCRdb table lists in-frame clones only, not all of them. The sample shows over 150,000 clones, about 86% of them seen only once. Germline lookup yields CDR1 SGHTS and CDR2 YDEGEE. The CDR3 is made up of 15 amino acids. V usage is TRBV5-8 and J usage is TRBJ1-2, with TRBD1 matching 8 bases. The sequenced sample was peripheral blood, obtained 28 days after the second AZD1222 dose. This TCR was recovered from an adult who received the AZD1222 COVID-19 vaccine. The CDR3 protein is CASTLGRQGALGYTF. CDR3 DNA: TGTGCCAGCACCTTGGGAAGGCAGGGGGCGCTTGGCTACACCTTC.